The text below deals with one TCR beta chain. The antigen is undetermined. The V end lost 5 bases, the J end lost 2 bases, and 10 bases lay between the germline ends. The CDR3 sequence is 13 residues long. Germline CDR1 is MNHEY and CDR2 is SMNVEV (reference sequence). The data were taken from a study of cytomegalovirus exposure and HLA in healthy donors. Overall study findings and caveats: A later analysis linked a missense variant in DCLRE1C to the trimming of TCR beta V and J genes. A previous analysis found most TCR beta V segments productive roughly 87% or roughly 30% of the time. The study flagged fewer than 200 TCR beta chains as cytomegalovirus-associated. With further analysis later on, most CMV-associated TCR beta chains appeared HLA-restricted.

Use of 60 Vbeta and 13 Jbeta primers characterized the PCR. Produced via immunoSEQ multiplex PCR; TCRdb's table is partial and in-frame only. The sample shows approximately 120,000 clones, 83% of them seen only once. The gene calls are TRBV27 and TRBJ2-7; no clear D. What was sequenced was PBMCs. The TCR originated in a middle-aged woman in good health and CMV-seropositive. The CDR3 loop reads CASSPQNPYEQYF. As DNA, the CDR3 is TGTGCCAGCAGTCCCCAGAATCCCTACGAGCAGTACTTC.